The 29 T cell receptor beta chains below come from one sample, sequenced in a study of shared clonotypes between healthy human individuals. Sequencing was performed with immunoSEQ multiplex PCR; in TCRdb, only in-frame clones are kept and a portion is missing. This table has over a million clones, around 97% appearing once. What was sequenced was naive CD4+ T cells sorted from blood. Described subset: CD45RA+ positively selected. These receptors came from a man aged 25 to 40 in good health.

The genes are TRBV4-3 and TRBJ2-7; D possibly matches TRBD1 or TRBD2 (5 bases each). V gave up 4 bases and J gave up 6 bases, with 28 bases separating them. The CDR3 covers 18 residues. From germline, CDR1 is LGHNA and CDR2 YSLEER. CDR3 bases: TGCGCCAGCAGCCTAACCCTGGTGAGTCACCCCGGGGACGGCGAGCAGTACTTC. This encodes CASSLTLVSHPGDGEQYF.

The chain has TRBV6-6 and TRBJ1-4; D remains unclear. The CDR3 extends over 11 amino acids. The germline V gene encodes CDR1 MNHNY and CDR2 SVGAGI (reference sequence). Deletions cut 5 bases from V and 6 bases from J, with 4 bases between. CDR3 loop: CASSPHEKLFF. The CDR3 bases are TGTGCCAGCAGTCCACATGAAAAACTGTTTTTT.

The chain employs TRBV29-1 and TRBJ2-3; 8 nucleotides align to TRBD2. The CDR3 contains 14 residues. V shed 6 bases, J shed 4 bases, and the junction held 9 bases outside the gene matches. The germline V gene encodes CDR1 SQVTM and CDR2 ANQGSEA. CDR3 protein: CSVKSGGRSDTQYF. CDR3 DNA sequence: TGCAGCGTGAAGTCGGGAGGGCGATCAGATACGCAGTATTTT.

The genes are TRBV19 and TRBJ1-2, with a possible D match to TRBD1 (6 bases). Germline V gives CDR1 LNHDA, CDR2 SQIVND (reference sequence). The CDR3 extends over 15 amino acids. V lost 5 bases to trimming and J lost 2 bases, with 15 bases between them. The CDR3 DNA reads as TGTGCCAGTAGTCCCCCTGACAGGATGAACTATGGCTACACCTTC. This codes for CASSPPDRMNYGYTF.

The chain links TRBV25-1 to TRBJ2-5; D is tentatively TRBD1 or TRBD2 (5 bases each). The CDR3 sequence is 15 residues long. The V gene lost 7 bases and the J gene lost 2 bases, with 17 bases spanning the gap. Looked up from germline, CDR1 is MGHDK and CDR2 is SYGVNS. Written as DNA, the CDR3 is TGTGCCAGCAAAGCGAGGGGCCCCCGACAAGAGACCCAGTACTTC. It specifies CASKARGPRQETQYF.

The chain combines TRBV5-1 with TRBJ2-2; 7 bases map to TRBD1. Trimming removed 1 base from V and 2 bases from J; junction bases left unmatched: 8. The CDR3 is 17 residues long. CDR1 is SGHRS and CDR2 is YFSETQ in the germline V gene. The CDR3 bases are TGCGCCAGCAGCTTGTGGAGTACAGGGGCCAACACCGGGGAGCTGTTTTTT. It specifies CASSLWSTGANTGELFF. Drawing the rest from reference TRBV5-1 and TRBJ2-2, the complete variable domain is KAGVTQTPRYLIKTRGQQVTLSCSPISGHRSVSWYQQTPGQGLQFLFEYFSETQRNKGNFPGRFSGRQFSNSRSEMNVSTLELGDSALYLCASSLWSTGANTGELFFGEGSRLTVL.

The rearrangement joins TRBV5-1 to TRBJ2-4; D perhaps matches TRBD2 (6 bases). The V gene's germline CDR1 is SGHRS and CDR2 YFSETQ. The CDR3 spans 16 residues. V lost 0 bases and J lost 4, with 14 bases in between. The CDR3 is CASSLAWRGGKNIQYF. The CDR3 coding sequence is TGCGCCAGCAGCTTGGCCTGGCGCGGAGGGAAAAACATTCAGTACTTC. Full variable domain (outside the CDR3, taken from reference TRBV5-1 and TRBJ2-4): KAGVTQTPRYLIKTRGQQVTLSCSPISGHRSVSWYQQTPGQGLQFLFEYFSETQRNKGNFPGRFSGRQFSNSRSEMNVSTLELGDSALYLCASSLAWRGGKNIQYFGAGTRLSVL.

V usage is TRBV5-4 and J usage is TRBJ1-5; D uncertain. V was pared by 0 bases and J by 1 base, with 8 bases between. Germline lookup yields CDR1 SGHNT and CDR2 YYREEE (reference sequence). The CDR3 is 15 residues long. DNA for the CDR3: TGTGCCAGCAGCTTGGGACCGACGAGCAATCAGCCCCAGCATTTT. It yields the protein CASSLGPTSNQPQHF.

V and J are TRBV27 and TRBJ1-2, with D perhaps TRBD1 (5 bases). Trimming cost V 3 bases and J 7 bases, with 21 bases left between them. CDR1 MNHEY and CDR2 SMNVEV come from the germline V gene (reference sequence). This CDR3 contains 16 residues. The CDR3 nucleotides are TGTGCCAGCAGTTTGGGCCCGGTCGTGGGGCTTCGTGGCTACACCTTC. Translating gives CASSLGPVVGLRGYTF.

This chain connects TRBV30 to TRBJ2-1, with D unclear. Trimming took off 5 bases at V and 15 bases at J, with 14 bases between the two ends. Germline-derived CDR1 and CDR2 are GTSNPN and SVGIG (reference sequence). The CDR3 is made up of 10 amino acids. CDR3 in amino acids: CAWLKPPLFF. CDR3 bases: TGTGCCTGGCTCAAGCCCCCCCTGTTCTTC.

V is TRBV30 and J is TRBJ1-1, with D possibly matching TRBD1 (6 bases). The CDR3 runs 14 residues. Per the germline V gene, CDR1 is GTSNPN and CDR2 is SVGIG (reference sequence). V shed 4 bases and J shed 5 bases, with 17 bases lying between them. The CDR3 DNA sequence: TGTGCCTGGATGGCCTTACAGGGATGGACTGAAGCTTTCTTT. Its translation: CAWMALQGWTEAFF.

V is TRBV5-1 and J is TRBJ1-3; D gene unclear. V lost 0 bases to trimming and J lost 0 bases, with 4 bases between them. CDR1 is SGHRS and CDR2 is YFSETQ in the germline V gene. This CDR3 is built from 14 residues. The CDR3 DNA reads TGCGCCAGCAGCTTGGAAGCCTCTGGAAACACCATATATTTT. This codes for CASSLEASGNTIYF.

This clone has a single count. The V call is TRBV7-6, the J call TRBJ2-5; 14 nucleotides align to TRBD2. The length of the CDR3 is 18 residues. Per the germline V gene, CDR1 is SGHVS and CDR2 is FNYEAQ. The junction had 16 bases not matched to a gene; V was cut back by 5 bases and J by 8 bases. CDR3 loop: CASSLFGTSGSGGATQYF. The CDR3 bases are TGTGCCAGCAGCCTTTTTGGGACTAGCGGGAGTGGGGGAGCAACCCAGTACTTC.

J is TRBJ2-1 and V is TRBV6-6; TRBD2 might be the D (6 bases). Per the germline V gene, CDR1 is MNHNY and CDR2 is SVGAGI (reference sequence). Trimming left V 2 bases short and J 0 bases short, with 8 bases between. The CDR3 totals 15 residues. CDR3 region: CASSYPTSSYNEQFF. The CDR3 DNA sequence: TGTGCCAGCAGTTACCCGACTAGCTCCTACAATGAGCAGTTCTTC.

For the CDR3, the DNA is TGTGCCAGCAGCCCCAGACTAGCGACAGATACGCAGTATTTT. Encoded protein: CASSPRLATDTQYF. The chain employs TRBV7-6 and TRBJ2-3, with 8 bases aligning to TRBD2. V lost 5 bases to trimming and J lost 3 bases; unmatched junction nucleotides: 4. The CDR3 extends over 14 amino acids. Germline V CDR1 and CDR2: SGHVS, FNYEAQ.

This sequence joins TRBV5-1 and TRBJ2-2; 12 bases fit TRBD2. The V and J ends lost 0 bases and 5 bases, in that order; junction bases with no gene match: 14. Germline loops: CDR1 SGHRS, CDR2 YFSETQ. The CDR3 extends over 20 amino acids. CDR3 DNA: TGCGCCAGCAGCTTGGAGGCTAGCGGGAGGGCCCGTGCGTTTACCGGGGAGCTGTTTTTT. Protein sequence: CASSLEASGRARAFTGELFF.

The CDR3 is CASSLSWESTDTQYF. The CDR3 DNA sequence: TGTGCCAGCAGTTTATCGTGGGAAAGCACAGATACGCAGTATTTT. This sequence joins TRBV27 and TRBJ2-3; D is unresolved. The CDR3 is 15 amino acids. Trimming took 0 bases from V and 0 from J, leaving 7 bases between them. CDR1 is MNHEY, CDR2 SMNVEV, per germline (reference sequence).

The rearrangement uses TRBV28 and TRBJ2-3; 7 positions match TRBD1. The CDR3 runs to 16 residues. The V and J ends lost 5 bases and 0 bases, in that order; junction bases with no gene match: 8. Germline values: CDR1 MDHEN, CDR2 SYDVKM. CDR3 sequence (DNA): TGTGCCAGCAGTCTCCGACAGGGCCAAAGCACAGATACGCAGTATTTT. The encoded protein is CASSLRQGQSTDTQYF.

The chain employs TRBV11-3 and TRBJ2-7; D call uncertain. V dropped 2 bases and J dropped 1 base, with 9 bases sitting between them. The CDR3 is 14 amino acids. Germline CDR1 SGHNT, CDR2 YENEEA. This CDR3 is CASSLQAGSYEQYF. CDR3 nucleotide sequence: TGTGCCAGCAGCTTACAGGCAGGATCCTACGAGCAGTACTTC.

V gene TRBV5-1 combines with J gene TRBJ2-3; D possibly corresponds to TRBD2 (6 bases). V was clipped by 4 bases and J by 0 bases, with 15 bases between them. The germline V gene encodes CDR1 SGHRS and CDR2 YFSETQ. This CDR3 has 16 residues. The CDR3 spells CASSPWGSGSTDTQYF. The CDR3 region has the DNA TGCGCCAGCAGCCCCTGGGGTAGCGGAAGCACAGATACGCAGTATTTT.

The chain has TRBV28 and TRBJ2-1; D ambiguous. This CDR3 has 11 residues. Between the trimmed V and J ends, which lost 5 bases and 9 bases, there was a span of 8 bases. The germline V gene has CDR1 MDHEN and CDR2 SYDVKM. The CDR3 DNA reads TGTGCCAGCAGTGCCCCTTTTGAGCAGTTCTTC. Translated: CASSAPFEQFF.

This chain joins TRBV13 and TRBJ1-2; D uncertain. CDR3 length: 16 amino acids. CDR1 is PRHDT, CDR2 FYEKMQ, per germline (reference sequence). V was clipped by 2 bases and J by 1 base, with 14 bases between them. CDR3 loop: CASSLKQLYHNYGYTF. The CDR3 DNA reads TGTGCCAGCAGCTTAAAACAGCTTTACCATAACTATGGCTACACCTTC.

The CDR3 region has the DNA TGCGCCAGCAGCTTTGGGAGGGGGAACACCGGGGAGCTGTTTTTT. The encoded protein is CASSFGRGNTGELFF. This chain uses TRBV5-1 with TRBJ2-2, with 7 bases that match TRBD2. With V trimmed by 2 bases and J by 1 base, 2 bases remained unmatched. The length of the CDR3 is 15 residues. Germline V gene sequence: CDR1 SGHRS, CDR2 YFSETQ.

The rearrangement links TRBV11-1 to TRBJ2-5; D is unclear. Germline-derived CDR1 and CDR2 are SGHAT and FQDESV (reference sequence). The V end was cut by 5 bases, the J end by 0 bases, with 13 bases between. There are 15 residues in the CDR3. CDR3 sequence: CASSPMVGNQETQYF. The CDR3, as DNA: TGTGCCAGCAGCCCGATGGTCGGTAACCAAGAGACCCAGTACTTC.

This chain links TRBV10-2 with TRBJ2-2; possible D gene TRBD2, 6 bases. The V gene's germline CDR1 is WSHSY and CDR2 SAAADI. V was cut by 7 bases and J by 1 base, with 13 bases left in between. This CDR3 is 15 amino acids long. CDR3 sequence (DNA): TGCGCCAGCACTTGGGGGAGGCGGAACACCGGGGAGCTGTTTTTT. Translated: CASTWGRRNTGELFF.

The chain joins TRBV28 to TRBJ2-7; no clear D. The CDR3 extends over 13 amino acids. Germline V gives CDR1 MDHEN, CDR2 SYDVKM. The V end lost 3 bases, the J end lost 3 bases, and 9 bases lay between the germline ends. The CDR3 region has the DNA TGTGCCAGCAGTTTGCTGGGGATCTACGAGCAGTACTTC. This sequence encodes CASSLLGIYEQYF.

The chain employs TRBV7-2 and TRBJ1-1, with D unresolved. The CDR3 extends over 15 amino acids. The germline CDR1 and CDR2 sequences are SGHTA and FQGNSA. Trimming took off 1 base at V and 3 bases at J, with 12 bases between the two ends. For the CDR3, the DNA is TGTGCCAGCAGCTTAGTGGGCGCGGGTTACACTGAAGCTTTCTTT. Protein sequence: CASSLVGAGYTEAFF.

This chain links TRBV7-2 with TRBJ1-1, with TRBD1 identical over 9 bases. Germline V gene data show CDR1 as SGHTA and CDR2 as FQGNSA. Trimming at V came to 3 bases and at J to 7 bases, leaving 6 bases not matched to a gene. This CDR3 is 14 amino acids long. CDR3 residues: CASSFDRGIFEAFF. CDR3 coding DNA: TGTGCCAGCAGCTTCGACAGGGGGATCTTTGAAGCTTTCTTT.

This clone was counted a single time. This rearrangement joins TRBV6-1 to TRBJ1-5; D ambiguous. Germline V gives CDR1 MNHNS, CDR2 SASEGT. The V and J ends lost 9 bases and 0 bases respectively, with 15 bases between them. CDR3 length: 15 residues. CDR3 DNA sequence: TGTGCCAGTCGCCTACAGTTATATAGCAATCAGCCCCAGCATTTT. Its protein is CASRLQLYSNQPQHF.